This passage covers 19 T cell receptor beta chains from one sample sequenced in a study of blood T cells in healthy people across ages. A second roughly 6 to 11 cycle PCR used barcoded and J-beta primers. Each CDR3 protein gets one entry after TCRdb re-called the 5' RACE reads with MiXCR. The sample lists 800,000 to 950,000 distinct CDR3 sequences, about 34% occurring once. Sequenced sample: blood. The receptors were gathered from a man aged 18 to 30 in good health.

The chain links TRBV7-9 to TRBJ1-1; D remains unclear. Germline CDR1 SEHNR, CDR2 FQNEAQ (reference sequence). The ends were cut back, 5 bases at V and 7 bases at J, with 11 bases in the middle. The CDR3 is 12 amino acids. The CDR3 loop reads CASSPVEREAFF. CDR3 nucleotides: TGTGCCAGCAGCCCGGTAGAGCGTGAAGCTTTCTTT.

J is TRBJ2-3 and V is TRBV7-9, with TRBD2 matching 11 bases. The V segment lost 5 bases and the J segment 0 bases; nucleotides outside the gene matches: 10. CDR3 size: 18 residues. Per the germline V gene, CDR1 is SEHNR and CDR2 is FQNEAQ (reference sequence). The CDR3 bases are TGTGCCAGCAGCCCAACTAGCGGGGGACCCATAAGCACAGATACGCAGTATTTT. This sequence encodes CASSPTSGGPISTDTQYF.

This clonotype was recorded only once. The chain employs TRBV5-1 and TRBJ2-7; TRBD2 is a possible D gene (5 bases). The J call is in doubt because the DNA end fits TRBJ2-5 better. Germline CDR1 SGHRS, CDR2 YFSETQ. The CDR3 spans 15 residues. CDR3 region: CASSLEASLGETQYF. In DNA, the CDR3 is TGCGCCAGCAGCTTGGAGGCTAGCTTGGGAGAGACCCAGTACTTC.

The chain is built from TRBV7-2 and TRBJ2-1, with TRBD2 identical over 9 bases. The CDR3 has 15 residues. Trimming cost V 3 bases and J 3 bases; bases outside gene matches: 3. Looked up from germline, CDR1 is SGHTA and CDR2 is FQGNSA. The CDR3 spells CASSLGGGDYNEQFF. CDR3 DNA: TGTGCCAGCAGCTTGGGCGGGGGGGACTACAATGAGCAGTTCTTC.

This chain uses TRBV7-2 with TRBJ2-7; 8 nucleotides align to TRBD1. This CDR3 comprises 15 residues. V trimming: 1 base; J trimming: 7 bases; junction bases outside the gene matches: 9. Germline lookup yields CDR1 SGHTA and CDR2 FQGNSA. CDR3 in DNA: TGTGCCAGCAGCTTAGGGGGGCCAGGGGGCAAGGAGCAGTACTTC. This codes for CASSLGGPGGKEQYF.

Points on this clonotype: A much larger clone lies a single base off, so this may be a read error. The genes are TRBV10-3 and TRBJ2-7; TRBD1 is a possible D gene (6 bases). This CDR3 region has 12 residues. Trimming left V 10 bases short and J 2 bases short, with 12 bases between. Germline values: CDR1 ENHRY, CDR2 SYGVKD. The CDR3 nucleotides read TGTGCCACCGGACAGTACCCCTACGAGCAGTACTTC. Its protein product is CATGQYPYEQYF.

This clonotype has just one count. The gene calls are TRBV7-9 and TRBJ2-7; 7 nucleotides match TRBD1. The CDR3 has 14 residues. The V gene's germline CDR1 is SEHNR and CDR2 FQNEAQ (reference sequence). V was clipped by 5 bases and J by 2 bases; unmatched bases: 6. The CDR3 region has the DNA TGTGCCAGCAGCCCCTGGGACAGACCCTACGAGCAGTACTTC. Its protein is CASSPWDRPYEQYF.

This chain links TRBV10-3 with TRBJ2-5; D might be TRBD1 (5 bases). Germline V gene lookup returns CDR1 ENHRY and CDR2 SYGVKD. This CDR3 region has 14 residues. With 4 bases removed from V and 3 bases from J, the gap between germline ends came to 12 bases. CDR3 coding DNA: TGTGCCATCAGTGTGAACAGGAAAGAAGAGACCCAGTACTTC. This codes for CAISVNRKEETQYF.

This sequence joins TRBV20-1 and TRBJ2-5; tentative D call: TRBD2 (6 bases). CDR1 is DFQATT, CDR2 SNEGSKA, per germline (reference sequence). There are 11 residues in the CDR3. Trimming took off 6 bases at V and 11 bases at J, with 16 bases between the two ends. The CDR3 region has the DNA TGCAGTGCGCCTCTAGGGGAGGAGCAGTACTTC. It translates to CSAPLGEEQYF.

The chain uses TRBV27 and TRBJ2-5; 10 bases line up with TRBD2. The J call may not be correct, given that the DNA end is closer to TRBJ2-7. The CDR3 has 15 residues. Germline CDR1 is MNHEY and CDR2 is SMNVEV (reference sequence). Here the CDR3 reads CASSVAGGPLREQYF. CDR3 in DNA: TGTGCCAGCAGTGTAGCGGGGGGCCCCCTGCGCGAGCAGTACTTC.

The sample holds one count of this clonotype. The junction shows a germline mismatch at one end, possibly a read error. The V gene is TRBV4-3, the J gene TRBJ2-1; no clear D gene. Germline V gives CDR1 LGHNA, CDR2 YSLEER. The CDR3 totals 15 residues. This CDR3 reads CASGQDYSSYNEQFF. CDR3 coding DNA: TGCGCCAGCGGCCAAGATTACTCCTCCTACAATGAGCAGTTCTTC.

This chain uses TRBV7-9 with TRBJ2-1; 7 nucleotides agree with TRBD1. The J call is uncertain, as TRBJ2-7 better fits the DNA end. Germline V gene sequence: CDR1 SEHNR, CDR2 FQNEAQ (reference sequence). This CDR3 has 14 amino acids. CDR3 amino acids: CASSLGTAYNEQYF. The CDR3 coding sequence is TGTGCCAGCAGCCTCGGGACAGCCTACAATGAGCAGTACTTC.

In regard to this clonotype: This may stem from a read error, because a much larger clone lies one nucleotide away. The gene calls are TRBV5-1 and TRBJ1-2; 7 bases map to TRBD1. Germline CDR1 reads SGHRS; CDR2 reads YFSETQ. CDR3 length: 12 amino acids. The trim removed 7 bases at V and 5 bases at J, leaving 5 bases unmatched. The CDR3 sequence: CASAEGQYGYTF. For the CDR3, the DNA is TGCGCCAGCGCTGAGGGACAGTATGGCTACACCTTC.

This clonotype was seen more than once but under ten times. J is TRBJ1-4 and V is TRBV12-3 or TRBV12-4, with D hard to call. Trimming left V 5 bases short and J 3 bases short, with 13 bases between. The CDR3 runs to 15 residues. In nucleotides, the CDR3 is TGTGCCAGCAGTCCCCGGACTCCCGCTAATGAAAAACTGTTTTTT. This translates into CASSPRTPANEKLFF.

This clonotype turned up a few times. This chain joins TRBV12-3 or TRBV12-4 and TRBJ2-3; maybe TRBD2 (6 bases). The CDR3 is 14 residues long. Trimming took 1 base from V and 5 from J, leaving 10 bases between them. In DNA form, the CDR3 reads TGTGCCAGCAGTTTAGACGGGGGAAGAGATACGCAGTATTTT. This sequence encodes CASSLDGGRDTQYF.

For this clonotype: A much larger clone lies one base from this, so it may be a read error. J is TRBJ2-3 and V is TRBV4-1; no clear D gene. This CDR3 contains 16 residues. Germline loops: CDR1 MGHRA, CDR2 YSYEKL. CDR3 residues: CAGSLTKGPSTDTQYF. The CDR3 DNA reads TGCGCCGGCAGCCTGACGAAGGGCCCTAGCACAGATACGCAGTATTTT.

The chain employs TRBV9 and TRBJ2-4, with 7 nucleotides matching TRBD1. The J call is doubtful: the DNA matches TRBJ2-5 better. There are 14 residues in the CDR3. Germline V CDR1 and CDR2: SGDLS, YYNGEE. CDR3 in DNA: TGTGCCAGCGGACTGGGACAGTCCCAAGAGACCCAGTACTTC. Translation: CASGLGQSQETQYF.

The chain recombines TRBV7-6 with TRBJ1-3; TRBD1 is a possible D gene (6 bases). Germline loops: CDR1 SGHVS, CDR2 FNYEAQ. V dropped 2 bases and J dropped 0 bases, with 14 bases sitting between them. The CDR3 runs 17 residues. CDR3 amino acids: CASSLFPRTVSGNTIYF. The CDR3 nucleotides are TGTGCCAGCAGCTTATTCCCCCGGACAGTCTCTGGAAACACCATATATTTT.

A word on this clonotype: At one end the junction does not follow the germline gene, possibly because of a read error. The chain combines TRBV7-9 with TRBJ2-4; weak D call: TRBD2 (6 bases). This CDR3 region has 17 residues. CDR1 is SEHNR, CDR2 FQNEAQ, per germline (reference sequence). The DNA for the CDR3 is TGTGCCAGCAGCCCGTTTGTGGGTCGCTCGAATCGGGAGACCCAGTGCTTC. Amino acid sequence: CASSPFVGRSNRETQCF.